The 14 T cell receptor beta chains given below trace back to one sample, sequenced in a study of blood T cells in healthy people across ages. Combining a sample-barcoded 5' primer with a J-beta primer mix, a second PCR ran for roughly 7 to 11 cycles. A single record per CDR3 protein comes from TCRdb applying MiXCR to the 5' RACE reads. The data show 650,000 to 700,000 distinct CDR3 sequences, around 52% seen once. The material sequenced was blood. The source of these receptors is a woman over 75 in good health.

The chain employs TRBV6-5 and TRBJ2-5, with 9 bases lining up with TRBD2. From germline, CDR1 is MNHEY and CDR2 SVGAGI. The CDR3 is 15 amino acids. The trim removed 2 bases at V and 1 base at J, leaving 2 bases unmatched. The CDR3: CASSYRAGGQETQYF. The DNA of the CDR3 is TGTGCCAGCAGTTACCGAGCGGGAGGCCAAGAGACCCAGTACTTC.

The CDR3, as DNA: TGCAGTGCTAGAGATTTGAACAGGATTGAGCAGTACTTC. It is translated as CSARDLNRIEQYF. The chain carries TRBV20-1 and TRBJ2-5; a weak D match, TRBD1 (5 bases). Germline V gene sequence: CDR1 DFQATT, CDR2 SNEGSKA (reference sequence). The CDR3 runs 13 residues. The V end was cut by 0 bases, the J end by 11 bases, with 16 bases between.

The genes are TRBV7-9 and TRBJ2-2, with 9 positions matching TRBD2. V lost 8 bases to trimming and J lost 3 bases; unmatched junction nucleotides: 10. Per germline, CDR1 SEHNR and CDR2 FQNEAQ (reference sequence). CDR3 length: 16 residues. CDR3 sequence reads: CASLSLAGADTGELFF. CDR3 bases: TGTGCCAGCCTATCTTTAGCGGGAGCGGACACCGGGGAGCTGTTTTTT.

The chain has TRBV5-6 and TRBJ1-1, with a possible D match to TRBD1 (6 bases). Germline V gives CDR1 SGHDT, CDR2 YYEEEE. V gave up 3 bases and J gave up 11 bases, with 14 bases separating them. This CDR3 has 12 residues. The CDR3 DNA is TGTGCCAGCAGCTGGGGACATTCGGATGCTTTCTTT. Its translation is CASSWGHSDAFF.

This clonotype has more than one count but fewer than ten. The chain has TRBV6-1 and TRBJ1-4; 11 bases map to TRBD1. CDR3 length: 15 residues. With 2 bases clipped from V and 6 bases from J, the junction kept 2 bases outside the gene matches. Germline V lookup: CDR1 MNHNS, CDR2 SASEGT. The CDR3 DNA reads TGTGCCAGCAGTGAATCGGACAGGGGGCATGAAAAACTGTTTTTT. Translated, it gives CASSESDRGHEKLFF.

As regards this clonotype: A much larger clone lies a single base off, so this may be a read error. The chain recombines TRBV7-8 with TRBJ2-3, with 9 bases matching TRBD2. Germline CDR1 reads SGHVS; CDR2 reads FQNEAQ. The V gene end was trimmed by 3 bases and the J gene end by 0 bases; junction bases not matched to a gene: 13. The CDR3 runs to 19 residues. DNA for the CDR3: TGTGCCAGCAGCTTCTGGGGACCAGCGGGAGGCAGTAGCACAGATACGCAGTATTTT. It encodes CASSFWGPAGGSSTDTQYF.

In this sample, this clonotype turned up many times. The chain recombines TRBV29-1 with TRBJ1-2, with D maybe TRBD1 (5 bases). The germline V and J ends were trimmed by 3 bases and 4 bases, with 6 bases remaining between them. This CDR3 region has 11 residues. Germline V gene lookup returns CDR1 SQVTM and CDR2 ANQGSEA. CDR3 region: CSVEGVYGYTF. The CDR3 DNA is TGCAGCGTTGAGGGGGTCTATGGCTACACCTTC. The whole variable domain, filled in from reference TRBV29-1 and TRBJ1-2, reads SAVISQKPSRDICQRGTSLTIQCQVDSQVTMMFWYRQQPGQSLTLIATANQGSEATYESGFVIDKFPISRPNLTFSTLTVSNMSPEDSSIYLCSVEGVYGYTFGSGTRLTVV.

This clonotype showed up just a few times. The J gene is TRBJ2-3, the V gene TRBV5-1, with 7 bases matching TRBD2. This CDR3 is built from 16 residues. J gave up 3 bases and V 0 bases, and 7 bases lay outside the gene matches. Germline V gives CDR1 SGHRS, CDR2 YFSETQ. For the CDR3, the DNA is TGCGCCAGCAGCTTGGTCACGGGAGCGGGGACAGATACGCAGTATTTT. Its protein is CASSLVTGAGTDTQYF.

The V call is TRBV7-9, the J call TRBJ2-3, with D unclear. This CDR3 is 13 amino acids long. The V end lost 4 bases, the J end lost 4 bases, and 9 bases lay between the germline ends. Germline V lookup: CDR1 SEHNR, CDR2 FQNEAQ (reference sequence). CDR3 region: CASSSSGADTQYF. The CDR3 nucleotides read TGTGCCAGCAGCTCCTCTGGAGCAGATACGCAGTATTTT.

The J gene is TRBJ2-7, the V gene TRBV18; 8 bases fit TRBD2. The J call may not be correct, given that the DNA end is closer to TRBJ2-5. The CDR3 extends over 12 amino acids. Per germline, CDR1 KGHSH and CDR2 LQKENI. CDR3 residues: CASALAEETQYF. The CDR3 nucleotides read TGTGCCAGCGCACTAGCGGAAGAGACCCAGTACTTC.

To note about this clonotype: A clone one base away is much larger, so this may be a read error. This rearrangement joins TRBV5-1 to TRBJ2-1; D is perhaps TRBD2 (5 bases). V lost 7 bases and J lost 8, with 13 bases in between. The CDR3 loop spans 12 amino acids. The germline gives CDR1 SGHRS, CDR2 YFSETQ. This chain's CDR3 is CASGPPGDEQFF. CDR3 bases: TGCGCCAGCGGCCCTCCCGGGGATGAGCAGTTCTTC.

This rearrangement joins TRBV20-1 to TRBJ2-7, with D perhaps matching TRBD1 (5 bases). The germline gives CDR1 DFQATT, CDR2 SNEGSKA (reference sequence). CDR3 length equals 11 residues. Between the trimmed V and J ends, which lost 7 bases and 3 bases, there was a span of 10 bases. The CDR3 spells CSGKGIYEQYF. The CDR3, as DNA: TGCAGTGGAAAGGGGATCTACGAGCAGTACTTC.

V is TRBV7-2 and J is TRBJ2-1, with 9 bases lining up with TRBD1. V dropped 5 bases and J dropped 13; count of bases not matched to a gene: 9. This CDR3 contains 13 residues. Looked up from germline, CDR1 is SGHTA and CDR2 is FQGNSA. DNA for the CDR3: TGTGCCAGCAGCGTAGGGACAGGGCGAACCCAGTTCTTC. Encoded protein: CASSVGTGRTQFF.

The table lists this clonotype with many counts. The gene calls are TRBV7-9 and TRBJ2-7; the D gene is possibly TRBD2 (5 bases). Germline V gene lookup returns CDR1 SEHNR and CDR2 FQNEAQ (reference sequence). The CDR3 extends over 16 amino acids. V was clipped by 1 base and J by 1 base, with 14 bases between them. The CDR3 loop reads CASSLGVGVKSYEQYF. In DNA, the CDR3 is TGTGCCAGCAGCTTAGGAGTCGGGGTGAAATCCTACGAGCAGTACTTC.